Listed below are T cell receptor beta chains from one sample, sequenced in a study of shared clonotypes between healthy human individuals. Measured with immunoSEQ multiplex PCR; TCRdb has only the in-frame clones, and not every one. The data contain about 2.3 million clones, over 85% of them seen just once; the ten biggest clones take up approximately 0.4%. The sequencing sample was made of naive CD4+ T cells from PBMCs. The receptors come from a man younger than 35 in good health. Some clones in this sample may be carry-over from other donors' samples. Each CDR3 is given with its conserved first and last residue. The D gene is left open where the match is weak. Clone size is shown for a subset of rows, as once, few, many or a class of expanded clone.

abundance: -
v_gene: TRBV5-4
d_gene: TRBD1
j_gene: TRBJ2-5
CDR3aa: CASSSGQGPQETQYF
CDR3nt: TGTGCCAGCAGCTCCGGACAGGGGCCCCAAGAGACCCAGTACTTC

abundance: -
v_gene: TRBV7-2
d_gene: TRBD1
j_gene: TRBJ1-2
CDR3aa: CASSSMGQPNYGYTF
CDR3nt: TGTGCCAGCAGCTCTATGGGACAGCCTAACTATGGCTACACCTTC

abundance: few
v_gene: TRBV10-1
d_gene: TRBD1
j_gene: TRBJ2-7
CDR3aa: CASSSGQSYEQYF
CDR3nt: TGCGCCAGCAGTTCGGGACAGTCTTACGAGCAGTACTTC

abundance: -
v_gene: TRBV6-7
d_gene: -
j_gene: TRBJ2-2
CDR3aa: CASSYSNNEGGGNTGELFF
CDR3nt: TGTGCCAGCAGTTACTCGAACAATGAGGGAGGGGGAAACACCGGGGAGCTGTTTTTT

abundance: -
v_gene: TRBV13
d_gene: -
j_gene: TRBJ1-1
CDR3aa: CASSAGPDGLGKAFF
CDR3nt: TGTGCCAGCAGCGCTGGCCCCGACGGACTTGGGAAAGCTTTCTTT

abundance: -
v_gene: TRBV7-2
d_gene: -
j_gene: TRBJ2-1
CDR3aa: CASSRGLGGRFF
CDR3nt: TGTGCCAGCAGCCGAGGGTTAGGGGGTAGATTCTTC

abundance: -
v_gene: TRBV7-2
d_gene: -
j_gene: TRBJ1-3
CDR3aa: CASSLASPRVGSGNTIYF
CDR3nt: TGTGCCAGCAGCTTAGCGTCCCCTCGGGTTGGCTCTGGAAACACCATATATTTT

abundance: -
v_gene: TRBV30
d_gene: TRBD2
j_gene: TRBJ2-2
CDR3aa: CAWASGRAAGELFF
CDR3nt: TGTGCCTGGGCTAGCGGGAGGGCAGCCGGGGAGCTGTTTTTT

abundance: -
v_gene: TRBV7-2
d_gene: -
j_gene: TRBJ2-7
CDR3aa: CASSWDNSYEQYF
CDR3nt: TGTGCCAGCAGTTGGGACAACTCCTACGAGCAGTACTTC

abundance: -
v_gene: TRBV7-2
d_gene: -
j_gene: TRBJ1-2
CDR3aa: CASSLEAAYGYTF
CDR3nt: TGTGCCAGCAGCTTAGAGGCAGCTTATGGCTACACCTTC

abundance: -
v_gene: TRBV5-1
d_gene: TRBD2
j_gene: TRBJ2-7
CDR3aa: CASSLDPFVASGRAFSEDYEQYF
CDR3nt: TGCGCCAGCAGCTTGGACCCTTTTGTTGCTAGCGGGAGGGCCTTCTCTGAGGACTACGAGCAGTACTTC

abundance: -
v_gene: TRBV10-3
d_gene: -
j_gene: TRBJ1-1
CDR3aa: CAISASGGAEAFF
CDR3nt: TGTGCCATCAGCGCCTCGGGGGGGGCTGAAGCTTTCTTT

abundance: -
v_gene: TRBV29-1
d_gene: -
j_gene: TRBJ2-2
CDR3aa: CSVGLPGVPGELFF
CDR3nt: TGCAGCGTTGGACTTCCGGGAGTGCCCGGGGAGCTGTTTTTT

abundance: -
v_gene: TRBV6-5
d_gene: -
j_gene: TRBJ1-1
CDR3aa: CASSYSGTTNTEAFF
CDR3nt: TGTGCCAGCAGTTACTCGGGCACCACGAACACTGAAGCTTTCTTT

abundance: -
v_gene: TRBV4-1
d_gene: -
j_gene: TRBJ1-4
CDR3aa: CASSQEEELFF
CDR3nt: TGCGCCAGCAGCCAAGAGGAAGAACTGTTTTTT

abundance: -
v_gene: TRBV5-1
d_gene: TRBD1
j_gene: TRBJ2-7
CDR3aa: CASSTGTGNLFEQYF
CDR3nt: TGCGCCAGCAGCACCGGGACAGGTAACCTTTTTGAGCAGTACTTC

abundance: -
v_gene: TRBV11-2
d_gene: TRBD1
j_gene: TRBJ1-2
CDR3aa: CASRPGQGYGYTF
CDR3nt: TGTGCCAGCAGACCCGGACAGGGGTATGGCTACACCTTC

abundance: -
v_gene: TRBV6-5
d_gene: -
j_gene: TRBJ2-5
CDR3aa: CASSYLSGGEQETQYF
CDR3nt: TGTGCCAGCAGCTACCTTAGCGGAGGGGAACAAGAGACCCAGTACTTC

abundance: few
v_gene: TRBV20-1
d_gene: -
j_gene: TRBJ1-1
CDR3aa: CSASKGTEAFF
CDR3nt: TGCAGTGCTTCGAAGGGGACTGAAGCTTTCTTT

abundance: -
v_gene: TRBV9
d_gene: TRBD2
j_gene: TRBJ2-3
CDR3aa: CASSPGTSGRTQYF
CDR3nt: TGTGCCAGCAGCCCTGGGACTAGCGGGAGAACGCAGTATTTT

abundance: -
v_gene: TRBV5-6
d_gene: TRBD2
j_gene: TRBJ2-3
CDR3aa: CASSLAGLAGVDTQYF
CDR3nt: TGTGCCAGCAGCTTGGCGGGACTAGCGGGAGTAGATACGCAGTATTTT

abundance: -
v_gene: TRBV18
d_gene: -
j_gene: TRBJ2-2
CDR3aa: CASPRGGGTNTGELFF
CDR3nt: TGTGCCAGCCCTCGTGGTGGCGGGACGAACACCGGGGAGCTGTTTTTT

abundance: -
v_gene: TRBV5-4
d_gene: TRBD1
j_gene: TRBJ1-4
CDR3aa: CASREDRYNEKLFF
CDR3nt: TGTGCCAGCAGGGAGGACAGGTATAATGAAAAACTGTTTTTT

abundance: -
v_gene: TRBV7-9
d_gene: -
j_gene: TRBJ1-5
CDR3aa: CASSRGDSNQPQHF
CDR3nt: TGTGCCAGCAGCCGGGGGGATAGCAATCAGCCCCAGCATTTT

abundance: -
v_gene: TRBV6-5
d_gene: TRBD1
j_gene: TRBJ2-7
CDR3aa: CASSSENDRAYEQYF
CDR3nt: TGTGCCAGCAGTTCGGAAAATGACAGGGCGTACGAGCAGTACTTC

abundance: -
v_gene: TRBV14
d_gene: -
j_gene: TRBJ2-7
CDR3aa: CASSPRGHEQYF
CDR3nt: TGTGCCAGCAGCCCCCGGGGCCACGAGCAGTACTTC

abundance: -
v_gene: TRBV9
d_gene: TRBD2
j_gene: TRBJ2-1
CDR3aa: CASSGSSGTYNEQFF
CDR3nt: TGTGCCAGCAGCGGCTCTAGCGGGACTTACAATGAGCAGTTCTTC

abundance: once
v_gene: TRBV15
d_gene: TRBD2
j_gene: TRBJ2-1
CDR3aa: CATSGGLHRFF
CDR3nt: TGTGCCACCAGCGGGGGACTACATCGGTTCTTC

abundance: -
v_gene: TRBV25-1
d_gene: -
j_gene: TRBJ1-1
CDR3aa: CASTRTMNTEAFF
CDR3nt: TGTGCCAGCACTAGAACCATGAACACTGAAGCTTTCTTT

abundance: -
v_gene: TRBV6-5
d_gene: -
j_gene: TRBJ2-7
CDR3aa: CASRPNRVGEQYF
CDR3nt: TGTGCCAGCAGGCCCAACAGGGTTGGCGAGCAGTACTTC

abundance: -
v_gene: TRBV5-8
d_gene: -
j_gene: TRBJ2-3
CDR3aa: CANHRDTGTDTQYF
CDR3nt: TGTGCCAACCACCGGGACACCGGCACAGATACGCAGTATTTT

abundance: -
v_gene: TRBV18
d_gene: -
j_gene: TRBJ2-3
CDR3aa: CASSPTNTDTQYF
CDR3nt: TGTGCCAGCTCACCCACCAATACAGATACGCAGTATTTT

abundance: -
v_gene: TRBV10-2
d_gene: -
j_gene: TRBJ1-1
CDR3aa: CASSKTDEAFF
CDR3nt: TGCGCCAGCAGTAAGACAGACGAAGCTTTCTTT

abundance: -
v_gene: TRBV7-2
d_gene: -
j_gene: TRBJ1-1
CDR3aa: CASSLYGLNTEAFF
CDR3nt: TGTGCCAGCAGCTTATACGGTCTGAACACTGAAGCTTTCTTT

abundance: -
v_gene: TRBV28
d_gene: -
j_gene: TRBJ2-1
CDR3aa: CASSSAVADNEQFF
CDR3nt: TGTGCCAGCAGCTCCGCGGTAGCGGACAATGAGCAGTTCTTC

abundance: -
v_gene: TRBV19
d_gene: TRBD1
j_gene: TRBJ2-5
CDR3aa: CASAGTGHQETQYF
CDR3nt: TGTGCCAGTGCTGGGACAGGGCACCAAGAGACCCAGTACTTC

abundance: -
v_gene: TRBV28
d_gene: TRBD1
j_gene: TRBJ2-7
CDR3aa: CASATPIPGQLYEQYF
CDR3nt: TGTGCCAGCGCAACCCCCATACCGGGACAGCTATACGAGCAGTACTTC

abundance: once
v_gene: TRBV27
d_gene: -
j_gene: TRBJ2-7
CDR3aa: CASGSGSLGRYEQYF
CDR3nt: TGTGCCAGCGGCTCCGGTTCATTAGGACGGTACGAGCAGTACTTC

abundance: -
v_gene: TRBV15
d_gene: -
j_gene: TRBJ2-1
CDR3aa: CATSRGQSSYNEQFF
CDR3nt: TGTGCCACCAGCAGAGGACAGAGCTCCTACAATGAGCAGTTCTTC

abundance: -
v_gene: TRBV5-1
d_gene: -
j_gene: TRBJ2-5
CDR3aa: CASSLLETQYF
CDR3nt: TGCGCCAGCAGCTTGCTGGAGACCCAGTACTTC

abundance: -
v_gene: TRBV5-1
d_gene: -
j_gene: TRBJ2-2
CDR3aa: CASSYSLTNTGELFF
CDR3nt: TGCGCCAGCAGTTACTCCCTAACGAACACCGGGGAGCTGTTTTTT

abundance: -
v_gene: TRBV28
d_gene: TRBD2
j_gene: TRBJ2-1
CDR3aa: CASSGTSGGNNEQFF
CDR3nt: TGTGCCAGCAGTGGCACTAGCGGGGGAAACAATGAGCAGTTCTTC

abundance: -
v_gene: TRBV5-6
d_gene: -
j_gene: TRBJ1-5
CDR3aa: CASSPGTSVNQPQHF
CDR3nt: TGTGCCAGCAGCCCCGGGACCTCCGTCAATCAGCCCCAGCATTTT

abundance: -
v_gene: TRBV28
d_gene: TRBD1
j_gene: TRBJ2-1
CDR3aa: CASSPTWTGDDEQFF
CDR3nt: TGTGCCAGCAGTCCGACTTGGACAGGGGACGATGAGCAGTTCTTC

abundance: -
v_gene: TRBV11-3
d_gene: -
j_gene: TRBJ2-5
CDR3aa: CASSSRRGQGETQYF
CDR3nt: TGTGCCAGCAGCTCCAGACGGGGACAAGGGGAGACCCAGTACTTC

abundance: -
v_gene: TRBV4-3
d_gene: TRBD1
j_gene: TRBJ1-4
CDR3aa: CASSFRTGYREKLFF
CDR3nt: TGCGCCAGCAGCTTCCGGACAGGGTATAGGGAAAAACTGTTTTTT

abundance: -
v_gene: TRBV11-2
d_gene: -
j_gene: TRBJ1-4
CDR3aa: CASSSDGANEKLFF
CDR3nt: TGTGCCAGCAGCTCAGACGGGGCGAATGAAAAACTGTTTTTT

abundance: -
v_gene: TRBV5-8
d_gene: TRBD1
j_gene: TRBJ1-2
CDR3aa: CASSLGASAGGTYGYTF
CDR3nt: TGTGCCAGCAGCTTGGGCGCCTCGGCAGGGGGCACCTATGGCTACACCTTC

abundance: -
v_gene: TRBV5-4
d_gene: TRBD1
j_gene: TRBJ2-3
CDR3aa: CASSLRTGSGTQYF
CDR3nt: TGTGCCAGCAGCTTACGGACAGGGAGTGGTACGCAGTATTTT

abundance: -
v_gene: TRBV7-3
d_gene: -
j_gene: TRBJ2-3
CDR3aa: CASSLFAKGDTQYF
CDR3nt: TGTGCCAGCAGCTTATTCGCCAAGGGGGATACGCAGTATTTT

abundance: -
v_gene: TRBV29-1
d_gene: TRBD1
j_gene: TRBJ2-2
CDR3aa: CSAPGTGTGELFF
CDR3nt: TGCAGCGCCCCCGGGACAGGGACCGGGGAGCTGTTTTTT

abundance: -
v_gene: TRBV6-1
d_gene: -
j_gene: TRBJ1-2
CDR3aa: CASSRTGSINYGYTF
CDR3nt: TGTGCCAGCAGTAGGACCGGGTCCATCAACTATGGCTACACCTTC

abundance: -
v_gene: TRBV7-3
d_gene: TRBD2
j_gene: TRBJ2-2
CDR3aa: CASSPLSLAGGNGELFF
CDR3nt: TGTGCCAGCAGCCCCCTCTCGCTAGCGGGAGGAAACGGGGAGCTGTTTTTT

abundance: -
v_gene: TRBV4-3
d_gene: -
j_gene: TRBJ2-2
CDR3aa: CASSHRHRRENTGELFF
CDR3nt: TGCGCCAGCAGCCATAGACACCGCAGGGAGAACACCGGGGAGCTGTTTTTT

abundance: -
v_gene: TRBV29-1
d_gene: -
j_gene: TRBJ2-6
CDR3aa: CSVMSGGANVLTF
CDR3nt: TGCAGCGTCATGAGCGGCGGGGCCAACGTCCTGACTTTC

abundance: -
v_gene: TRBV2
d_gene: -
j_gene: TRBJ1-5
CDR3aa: CASSELNRDQPQHF
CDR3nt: TGTGCCAGCAGTGAATTGAACCGAGATCAGCCCCAGCATTTT

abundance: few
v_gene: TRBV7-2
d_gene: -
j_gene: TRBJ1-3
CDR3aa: CASSLGLLNTIYF
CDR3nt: TGTGCCAGCAGCCTGGGACTTTTAAACACCATATATTTT